This T cell receptor beta chain derives from a study of T cell responses to AZD1222 COVID-19 vaccine. Germline V gene sequence: CDR1 SGHKS, CDR2 YYEKEE (reference sequence). V dropped 0 bases and J dropped 1 base, with 13 bases sitting between them. This CDR3 is 16 amino acids long. General study results and limits: Repertoires were collected only later (after the peak T cell response had occurred).

About this clone itself: Its antigen is unknown.

The assay was immunoSEQ multiplex PCR, and TCRdb's table has in-frame clones only and misses some. Among 85,000 to 90,000 clones listed, around 88% were seen once. The sample was peripheral blood, taken on day 0 of MenACWY control vaccination. The V gene is TRBV5-5, the J gene TRBJ1-1; D is perhaps TRBD1 (6 bases). This clonotype originated in an adult in good health. CDR3 loop: CASSLGVDRTNTEAFF. In DNA, the CDR3 is TGTGCCAGCAGCTTGGGGGTCGACAGGACGAACACTGAAGCTTTCTTT.